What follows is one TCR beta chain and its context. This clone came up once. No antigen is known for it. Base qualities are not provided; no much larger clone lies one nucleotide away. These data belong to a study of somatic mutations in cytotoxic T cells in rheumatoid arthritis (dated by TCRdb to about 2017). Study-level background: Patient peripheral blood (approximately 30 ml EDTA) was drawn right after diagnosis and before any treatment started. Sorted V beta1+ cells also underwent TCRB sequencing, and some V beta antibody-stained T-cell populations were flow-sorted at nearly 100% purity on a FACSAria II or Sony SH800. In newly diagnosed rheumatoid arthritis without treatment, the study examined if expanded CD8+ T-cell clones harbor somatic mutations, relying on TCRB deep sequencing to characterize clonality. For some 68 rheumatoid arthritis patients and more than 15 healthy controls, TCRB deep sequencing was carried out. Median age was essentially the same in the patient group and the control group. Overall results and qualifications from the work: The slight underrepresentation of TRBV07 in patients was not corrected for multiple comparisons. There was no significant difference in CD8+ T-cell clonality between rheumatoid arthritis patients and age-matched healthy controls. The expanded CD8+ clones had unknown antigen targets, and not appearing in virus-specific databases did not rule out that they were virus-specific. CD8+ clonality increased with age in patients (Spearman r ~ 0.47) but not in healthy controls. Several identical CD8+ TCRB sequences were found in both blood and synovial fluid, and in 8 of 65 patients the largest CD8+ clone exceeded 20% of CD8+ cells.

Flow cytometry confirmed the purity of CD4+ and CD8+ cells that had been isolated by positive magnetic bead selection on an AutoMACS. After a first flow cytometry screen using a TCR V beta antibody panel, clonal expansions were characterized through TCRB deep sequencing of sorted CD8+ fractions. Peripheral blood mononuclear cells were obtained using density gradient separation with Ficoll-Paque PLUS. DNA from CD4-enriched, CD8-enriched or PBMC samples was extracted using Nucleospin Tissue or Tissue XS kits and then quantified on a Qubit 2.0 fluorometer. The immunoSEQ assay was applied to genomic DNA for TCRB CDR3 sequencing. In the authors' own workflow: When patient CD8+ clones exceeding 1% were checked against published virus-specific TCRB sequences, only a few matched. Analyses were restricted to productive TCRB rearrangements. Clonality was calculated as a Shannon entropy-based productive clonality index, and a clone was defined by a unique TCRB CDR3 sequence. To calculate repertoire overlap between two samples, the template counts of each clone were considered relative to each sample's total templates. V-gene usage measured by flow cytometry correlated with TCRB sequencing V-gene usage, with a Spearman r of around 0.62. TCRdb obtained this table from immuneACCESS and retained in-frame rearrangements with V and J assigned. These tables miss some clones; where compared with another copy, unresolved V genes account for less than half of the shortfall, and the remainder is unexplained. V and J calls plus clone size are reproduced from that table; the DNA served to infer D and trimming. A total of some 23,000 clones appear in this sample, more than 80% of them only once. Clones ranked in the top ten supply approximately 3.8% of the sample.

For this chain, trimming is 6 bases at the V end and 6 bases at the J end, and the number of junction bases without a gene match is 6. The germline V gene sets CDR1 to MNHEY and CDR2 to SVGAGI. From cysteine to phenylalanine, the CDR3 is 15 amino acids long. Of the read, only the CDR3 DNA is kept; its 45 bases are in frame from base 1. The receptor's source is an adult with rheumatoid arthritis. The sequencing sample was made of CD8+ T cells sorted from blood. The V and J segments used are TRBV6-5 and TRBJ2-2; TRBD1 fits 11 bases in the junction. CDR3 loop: CASSPWDRGAGELFF. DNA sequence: TGTGCCAGCAGCCCATGGGACAGGGGGGCCGGGGAGCTGTTTTTT.